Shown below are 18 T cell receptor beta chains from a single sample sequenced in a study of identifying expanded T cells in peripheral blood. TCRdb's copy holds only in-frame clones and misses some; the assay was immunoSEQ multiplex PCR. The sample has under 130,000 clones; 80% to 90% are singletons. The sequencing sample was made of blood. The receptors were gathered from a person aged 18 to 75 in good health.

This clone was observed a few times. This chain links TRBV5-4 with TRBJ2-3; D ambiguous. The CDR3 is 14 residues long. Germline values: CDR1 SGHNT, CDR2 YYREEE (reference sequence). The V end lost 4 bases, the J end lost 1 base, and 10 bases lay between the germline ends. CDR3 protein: CASSAPRGTDTQYF. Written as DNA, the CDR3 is TGTGCCAGCAGCGCGCCACGGGGCACAGATACGCAGTATTTT.

CDR3 DNA sequence: TGTGCCAGCAGCCCCCAGGCGGGGGAGCCCTACGAGCAGTACTTC. Translating it yields CASSPQAGEPYEQYF. The chain combines TRBV28 with TRBJ2-5, with 7 bases fitting TRBD2. The DNA end lines up better with TRBJ2-7; the J call may be wrong. Germline V gene sequence: CDR1 MDHEN, CDR2 SYDVKM. This CDR3 region has 15 residues.

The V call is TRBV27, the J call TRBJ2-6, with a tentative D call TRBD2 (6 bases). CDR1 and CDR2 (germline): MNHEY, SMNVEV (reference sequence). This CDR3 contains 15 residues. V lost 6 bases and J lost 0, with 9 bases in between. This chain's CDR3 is CASRLGGSGANVLTF. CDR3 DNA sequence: TGTGCCAGCAGGCTCGGGGGCTCTGGGGCCAACGTCCTGACTTTC.

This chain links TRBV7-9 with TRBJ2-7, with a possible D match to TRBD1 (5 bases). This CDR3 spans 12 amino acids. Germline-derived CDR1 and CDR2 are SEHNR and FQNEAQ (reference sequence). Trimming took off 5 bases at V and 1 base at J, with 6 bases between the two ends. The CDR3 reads CASSQGSYEQYF. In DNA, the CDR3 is TGTGCCAGCAGCCAGGGTTCCTACGAGCAGTACTTC.

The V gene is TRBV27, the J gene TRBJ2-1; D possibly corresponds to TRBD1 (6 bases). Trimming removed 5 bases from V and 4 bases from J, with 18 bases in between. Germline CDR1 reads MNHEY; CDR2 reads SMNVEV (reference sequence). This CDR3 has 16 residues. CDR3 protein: CASSPLRQGLYNEQFF. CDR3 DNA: TGTGCCAGCAGTCCCTTGAGGCAGGGGTTATACAATGAGCAGTTCTTC.

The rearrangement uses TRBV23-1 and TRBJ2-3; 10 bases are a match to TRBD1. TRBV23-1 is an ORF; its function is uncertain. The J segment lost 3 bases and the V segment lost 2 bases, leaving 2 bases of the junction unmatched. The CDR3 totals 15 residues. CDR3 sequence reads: CASSQPGQGTDTQYF. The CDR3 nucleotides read TGCGCCAGCAGTCAACCGGGACAGGGGACAGATACGCAGTATTTT.

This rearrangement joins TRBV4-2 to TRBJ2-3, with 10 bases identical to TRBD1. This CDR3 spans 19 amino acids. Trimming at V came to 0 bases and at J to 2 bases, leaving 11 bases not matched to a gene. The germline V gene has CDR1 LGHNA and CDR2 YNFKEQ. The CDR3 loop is CASSQENSWTGGSTDTQYF. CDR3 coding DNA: TGTGCCAGCAGCCAAGAAAATAGTTGGACAGGGGGATCCACAGATACGCAGTATTTT.

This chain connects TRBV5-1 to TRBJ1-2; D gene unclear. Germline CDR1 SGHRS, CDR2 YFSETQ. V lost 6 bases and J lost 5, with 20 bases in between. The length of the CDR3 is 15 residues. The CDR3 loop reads CASNPDAIPAYGYTF. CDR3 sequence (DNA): TGCGCCAGCAATCCTGACGCTATACCCGCTTATGGCTACACCTTC.

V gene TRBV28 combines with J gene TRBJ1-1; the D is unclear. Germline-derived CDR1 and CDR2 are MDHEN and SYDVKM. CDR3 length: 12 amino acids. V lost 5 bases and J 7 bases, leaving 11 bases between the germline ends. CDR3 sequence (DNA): TGTGCCAGCAGTCCAGGACTTGATGAAGCTTTCTTT. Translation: CASSPGLDEAFF.

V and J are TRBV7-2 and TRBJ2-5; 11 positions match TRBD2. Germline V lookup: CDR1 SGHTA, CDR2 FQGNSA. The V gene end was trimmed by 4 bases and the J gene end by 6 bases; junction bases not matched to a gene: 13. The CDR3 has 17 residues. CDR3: CASSSRVAGGPVQTQYF. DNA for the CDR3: TGTGCCAGCAGCTCCCGGGTAGCGGGGGGGCCGGTGCAGACCCAGTACTTC.

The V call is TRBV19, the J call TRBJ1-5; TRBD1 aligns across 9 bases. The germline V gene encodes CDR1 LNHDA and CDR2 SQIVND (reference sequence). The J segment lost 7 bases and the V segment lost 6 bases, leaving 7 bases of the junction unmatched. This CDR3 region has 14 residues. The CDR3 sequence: CASRRTGDVQPQHF. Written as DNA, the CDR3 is TGTGCCAGTAGGCGGACAGGGGATGTCCAGCCCCAGCATTTT.

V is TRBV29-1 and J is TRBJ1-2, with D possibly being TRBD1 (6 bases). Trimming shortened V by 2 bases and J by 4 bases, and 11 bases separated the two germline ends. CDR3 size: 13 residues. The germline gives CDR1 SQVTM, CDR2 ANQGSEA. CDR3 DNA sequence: TGCAGCGTTGAATTTATGGGGGCCTATGGCTACACCTTC. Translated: CSVEFMGAYGYTF.

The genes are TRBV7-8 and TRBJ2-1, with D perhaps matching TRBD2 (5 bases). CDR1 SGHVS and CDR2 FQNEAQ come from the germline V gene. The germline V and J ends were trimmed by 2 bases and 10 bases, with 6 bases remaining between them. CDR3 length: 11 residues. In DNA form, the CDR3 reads TGTGCCAGCAGCTTATCGGGGGAGCAGTTCTTC. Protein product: CASSLSGEQFF. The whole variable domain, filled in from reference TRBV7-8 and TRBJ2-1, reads GAGVSQSPRYKVAKRGQDVALRCDPISGHVSLFWYQQALGQGPEFLTYFQNEAQLDKSGLPSDRFFAERPEGSVSTLKIQRTQQEDSAVYLCASSLSGEQFFGPGTRLTVL.

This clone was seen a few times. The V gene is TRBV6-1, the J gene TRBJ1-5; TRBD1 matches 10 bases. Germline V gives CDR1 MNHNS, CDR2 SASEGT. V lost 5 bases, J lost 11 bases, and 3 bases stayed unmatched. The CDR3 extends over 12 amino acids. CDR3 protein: CASSQGTGAQHF. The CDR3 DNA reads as TGTGCCAGCAGTCAGGGGACAGGGGCCCAGCATTTT.

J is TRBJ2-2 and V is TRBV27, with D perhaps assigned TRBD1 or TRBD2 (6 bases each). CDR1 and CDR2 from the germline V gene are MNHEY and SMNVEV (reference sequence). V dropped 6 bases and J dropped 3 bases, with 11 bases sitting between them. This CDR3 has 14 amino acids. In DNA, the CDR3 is TGTGCCAGCAGGAGGGGGGCCTACACCGGGGAGCTGTTTTTT. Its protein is CASRRGAYTGELFF.

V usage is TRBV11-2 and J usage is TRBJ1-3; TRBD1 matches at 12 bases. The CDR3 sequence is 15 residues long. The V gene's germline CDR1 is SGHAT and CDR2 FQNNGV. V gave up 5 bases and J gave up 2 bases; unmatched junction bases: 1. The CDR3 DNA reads TGTGCCAGCAGCCGGGACAGGGGGCCTGGAAACACCATATATTTT. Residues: CASSRDRGPGNTIYF.

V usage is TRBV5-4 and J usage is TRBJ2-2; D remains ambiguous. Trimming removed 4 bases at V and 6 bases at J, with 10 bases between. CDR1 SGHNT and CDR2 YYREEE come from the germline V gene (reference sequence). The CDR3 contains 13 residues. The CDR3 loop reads CASSPRLPGELFF. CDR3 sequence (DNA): TGTGCCAGCAGCCCTAGGCTCCCCGGGGAGCTGTTTTTT.

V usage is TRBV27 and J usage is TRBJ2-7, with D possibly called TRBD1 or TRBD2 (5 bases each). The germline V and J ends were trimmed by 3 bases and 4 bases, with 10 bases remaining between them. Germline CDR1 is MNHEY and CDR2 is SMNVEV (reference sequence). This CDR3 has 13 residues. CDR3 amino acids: CASSLGVGYEQYF. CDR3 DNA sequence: TGTGCCAGCAGTTTGGGGGTAGGGTACGAGCAGTACTTC.